This T cell receptor beta chain comes out of a study of T-cell reconstitution after alpha-beta-depleted transplantation in children. This clonotype was observed a few times. Unique molecular identifiers were incorporated when the TCRbeta library was constructed. TCRdb used MiXCR to reprocess the PCR reads, holding one entry per CDR3 protein. Of over 400,000 distinct CDR3 sequences listed, around 13% are singletons. The CDR3 has 14 amino acids. Trimming took 6 bases from V and 9 from J; bases not matched to a gene: 14. This clonotype was obtained from a human donor who donated a stem cell graft to a child with combined immunodeficiency. The sample was PBMCs from the stem cell graft donor, taken from the stem cell graft. The chain carries TRBV12-3 or TRBV12-4 and TRBJ2-7; 7 bases match TRBD1. The CDR3 here is CASSPIRQGGGQYF. CDR3 in DNA: TGTGCCAGCAGCCCCATAAGACAGGGCGGAGGGCAGTACTTC.